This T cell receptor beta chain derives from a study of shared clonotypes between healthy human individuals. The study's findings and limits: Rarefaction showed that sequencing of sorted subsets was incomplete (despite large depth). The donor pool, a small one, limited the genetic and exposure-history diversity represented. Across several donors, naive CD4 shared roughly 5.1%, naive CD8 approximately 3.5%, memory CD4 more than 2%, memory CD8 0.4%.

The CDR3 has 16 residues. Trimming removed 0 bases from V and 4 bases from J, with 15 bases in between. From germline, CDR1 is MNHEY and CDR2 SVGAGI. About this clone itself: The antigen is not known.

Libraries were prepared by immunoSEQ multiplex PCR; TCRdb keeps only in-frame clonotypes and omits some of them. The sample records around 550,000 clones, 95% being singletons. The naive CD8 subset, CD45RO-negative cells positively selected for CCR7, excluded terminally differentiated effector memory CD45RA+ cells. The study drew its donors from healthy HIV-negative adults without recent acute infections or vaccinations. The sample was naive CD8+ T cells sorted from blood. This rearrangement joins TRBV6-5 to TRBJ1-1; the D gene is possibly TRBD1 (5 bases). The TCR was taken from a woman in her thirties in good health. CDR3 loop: CASSYSQLQGGTEAFF. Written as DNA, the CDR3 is TGTGCCAGCAGTTACTCTCAACTTCAGGGAGGCACTGAAGCTTTCTTT.